A single sample is the source of the 4 T cell receptor beta chains below, sequenced in a study of T cell responses to AZD1222 COVID-19 vaccine. This table comes from immunoSEQ multiplex PCR, and its TCRdb copy is limited to in-frame clones, with some not included. Among 35,000 to 50,000 clones listed, about 91% were seen once. The sample consisted of peripheral blood, taken 28 days after the second AZD1222 dose. These TCRs come from an adult who received the AZD1222 COVID-19 vaccine.

This clone turned up a few times. This chain links TRBV11-2 with TRBJ2-7, with 8 bases that match TRBD1. Germline V gene sequence: CDR1 SGHAT, CDR2 FQNNGV. The CDR3 runs to 15 residues. V was clipped by 1 base and J by 5 bases; unmatched bases: 7. Here the CDR3 reads CASSLGTGIMDEQYF. CDR3 bases: TGTGCCAGCAGCTTAGGGACAGGGATTATGGACGAGCAGTACTTC.

The chain employs TRBV19 and TRBJ2-3, with 11 nucleotides matching TRBD2. V shed 4 bases, J shed 4 bases, and the junction held 7 bases outside the gene matches. Germline lookup yields CDR1 LNHDA and CDR2 SQIVND (reference sequence). The CDR3 contains 16 residues. Written as DNA, the CDR3 is TGTGCCAGTAGTAACACACTAGCGGGAGATGCAGATACGCAGTATTTT. Residues: CASSNTLAGDADTQYF.

The genes are TRBV6-5 and TRBJ2-1; 9 positions match TRBD1. Germline V gives CDR1 MNHEY, CDR2 SVGAGI. The CDR3 has 15 amino acids. The V and J ends lost 3 bases and 8 bases, in that order; junction bases with no gene match: 8. In nucleotides, the CDR3 is TGTGCCAGCAGTTATATGGGGACAGGGCGATATGAGCAGTTCTTC. It codes for CASSYMGTGRYEQFF.

This chain uses TRBV30 with TRBJ2-6; D uncertain. Trimming pared 3 bases from V and 0 bases from J, leaving 6 bases between. The CDR3 consists of 14 residues. CDR1 is GTSNPN, CDR2 SVGIG, per germline (reference sequence). The CDR3 spells CAWRRDSGANVLTF. In DNA, the CDR3 is TGTGCCTGGAGAAGAGACTCTGGGGCCAACGTCCTGACTTTC.